This TCR beta chain appears in the sequencing data of a study of Graves' ophthalmopathy and Graves' hyperthyroidism. Study-level information: Peripheral blood samples were taken at initial diagnosis, before any treatment. Whole-study results and caveats: As the model predicted ophthalmopathy progression, it achieved a sensitivity of 70.59% and a specificity of about 72%. Discriminating ophthalmopathy from stable hyperthyroidism, a 13-signature model attained a sensitivity of 85% to 90% and a specificity of approximately 81%.

Regarding this clonotype: Its specificity is not known.

Diagnoses were established from clinical symptoms, serum thyroxine, TRAb, thyroid ultrasound and orbital computed tomography. V was trimmed by 2 bases and J by 4 bases, leaving 12 bases between them. Germline loops: CDR1 SGHVS, CDR2 FQNEAQ. This CDR3 has 14 residues. For repertoire sequencing, the TCR beta CDR3 regions were amplified from RNA transcripts. First-round RT-PCR used HTBI primers; second-round multiplex PCR followed. TCRdb fed the multiplex PCR reads into MiXCR, producing one record per CDR3 protein. Of tens of thousands of distinct CDR3 sequences in the sample, approximately 45% were seen once.

This clonotype was sampled from an adult woman with Graves' ophthalmopathy. The sequenced sample was peripheral blood. This chain connects TRBV7-8 to TRBJ2-7; tentatively, D is TRBD1 (6 bases). The CDR3 DNA reads TGTGCCAGCAGCTTATGCAGGGGTGCTTACGAGCAGTACTTC. It codes for CASSLCRGAYEQYF.